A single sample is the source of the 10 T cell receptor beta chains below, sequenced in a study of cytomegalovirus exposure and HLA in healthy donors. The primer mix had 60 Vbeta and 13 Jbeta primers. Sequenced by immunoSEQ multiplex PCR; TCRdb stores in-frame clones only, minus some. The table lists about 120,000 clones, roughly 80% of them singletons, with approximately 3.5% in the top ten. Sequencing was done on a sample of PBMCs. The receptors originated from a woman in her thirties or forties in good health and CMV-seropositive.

The CDR3 sequence is CASSGGQGPYEQYF. The CDR3 nucleotides are TGTGCCAGCAGCGGCGGGCAGGGGCCGTACGAGCAGTACTTC. V usage is TRBV6-5 and J usage is TRBJ2-7; D might be TRBD1 (6 bases). The V gene lost 6 bases and the J gene lost 4 bases, with 16 bases spanning the gap. CDR3 length: 14 residues. The germline V gene encodes CDR1 MNHEY and CDR2 SVGAGI.

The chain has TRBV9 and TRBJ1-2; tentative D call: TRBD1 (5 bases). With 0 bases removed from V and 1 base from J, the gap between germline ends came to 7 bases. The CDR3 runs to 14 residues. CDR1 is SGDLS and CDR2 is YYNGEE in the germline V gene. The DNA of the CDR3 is TGTGCCAGCAGCGTAGATCAGGGTAACTATGGCTACACCTTC. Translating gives CASSVDQGNYGYTF.

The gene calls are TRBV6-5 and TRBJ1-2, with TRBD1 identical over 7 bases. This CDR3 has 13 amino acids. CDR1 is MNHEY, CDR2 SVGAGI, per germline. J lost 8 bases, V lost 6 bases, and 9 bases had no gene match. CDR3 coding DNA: TGTGCCAGCAGCGCCCCCCCGGGACAGGGCTACACCTTC. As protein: CASSAPPGQGYTF.

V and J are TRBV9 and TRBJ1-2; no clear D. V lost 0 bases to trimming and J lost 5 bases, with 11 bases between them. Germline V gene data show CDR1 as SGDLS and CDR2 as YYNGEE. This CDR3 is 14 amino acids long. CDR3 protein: CASSVGFDRYGYTF. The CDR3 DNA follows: TGTGCCAGCAGCGTAGGATTTGATCGGTATGGCTACACCTTC.

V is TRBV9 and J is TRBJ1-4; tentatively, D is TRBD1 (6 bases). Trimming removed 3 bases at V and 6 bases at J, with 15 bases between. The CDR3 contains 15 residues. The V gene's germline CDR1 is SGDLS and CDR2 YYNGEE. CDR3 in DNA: TGTGCCAGCAGCGACCAGACAGGCCGTTATGAAAAACTGTTTTTT. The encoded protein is CASSDQTGRYEKLFF.

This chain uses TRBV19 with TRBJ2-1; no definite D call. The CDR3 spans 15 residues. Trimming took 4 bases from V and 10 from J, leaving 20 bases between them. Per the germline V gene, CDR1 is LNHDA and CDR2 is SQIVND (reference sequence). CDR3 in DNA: TGTGCCAGTAGTACTGTGACATCGATGTCAAGGGAGCAGTTCTTC. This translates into CASSTVTSMSREQFF.

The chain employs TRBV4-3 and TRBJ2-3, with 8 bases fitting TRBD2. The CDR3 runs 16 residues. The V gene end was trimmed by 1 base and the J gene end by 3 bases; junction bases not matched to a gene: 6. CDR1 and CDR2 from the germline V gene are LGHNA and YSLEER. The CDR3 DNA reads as TGCGCCAGCAGCCAAGGGGTAGCGGGATTAACAGATACGCAGTATTTT. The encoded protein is CASSQGVAGLTDTQYF.

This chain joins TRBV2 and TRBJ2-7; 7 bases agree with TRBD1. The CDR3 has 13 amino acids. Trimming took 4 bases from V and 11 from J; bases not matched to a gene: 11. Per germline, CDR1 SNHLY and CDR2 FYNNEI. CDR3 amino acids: CASSGDLGQSEYF. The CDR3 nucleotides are TGTGCCAGCAGTGGAGATTTGGGACAGTCGGAGTACTTC.

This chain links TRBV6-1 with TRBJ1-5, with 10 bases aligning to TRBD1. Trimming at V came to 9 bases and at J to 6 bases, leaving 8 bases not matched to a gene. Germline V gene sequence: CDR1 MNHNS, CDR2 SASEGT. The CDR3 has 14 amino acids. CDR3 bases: TGTGCCAGTCAGGACAGGGGGAATAGTCAGCCCCAGCATTTT. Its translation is CASQDRGNSQPQHF.

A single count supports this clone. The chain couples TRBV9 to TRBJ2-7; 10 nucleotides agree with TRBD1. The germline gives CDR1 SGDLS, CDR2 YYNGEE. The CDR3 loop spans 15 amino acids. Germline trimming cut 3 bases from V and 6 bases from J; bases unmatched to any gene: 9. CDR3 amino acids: CASSASTGGLVEQYF. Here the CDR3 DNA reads TGTGCCAGCAGCGCTTCGACAGGGGGCTTGGTCGAGCAGTACTTC.